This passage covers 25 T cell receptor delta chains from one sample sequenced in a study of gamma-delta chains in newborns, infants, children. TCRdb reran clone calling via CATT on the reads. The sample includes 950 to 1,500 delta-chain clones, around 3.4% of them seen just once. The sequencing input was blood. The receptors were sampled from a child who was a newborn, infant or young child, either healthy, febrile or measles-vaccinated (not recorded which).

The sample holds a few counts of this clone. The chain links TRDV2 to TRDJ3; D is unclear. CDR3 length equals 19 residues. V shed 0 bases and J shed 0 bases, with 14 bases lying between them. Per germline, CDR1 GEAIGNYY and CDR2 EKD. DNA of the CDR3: TGTGCCTGTGACACCGTTAGGTTGGGCCGCTCCTGGGACACCCGACAGATGTTTTTC. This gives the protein CACDTVRLGRSWDTRQMFF.

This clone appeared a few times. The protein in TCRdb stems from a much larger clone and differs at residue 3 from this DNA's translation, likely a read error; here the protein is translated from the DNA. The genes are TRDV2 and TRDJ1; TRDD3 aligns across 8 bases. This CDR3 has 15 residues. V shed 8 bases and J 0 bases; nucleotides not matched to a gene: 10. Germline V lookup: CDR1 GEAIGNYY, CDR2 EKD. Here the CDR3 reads CASHTGGPYTDKLIF. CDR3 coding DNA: TGTGCCTCCCATACTGGGGGTCCGTACACCGATAAACTCATCTTT.

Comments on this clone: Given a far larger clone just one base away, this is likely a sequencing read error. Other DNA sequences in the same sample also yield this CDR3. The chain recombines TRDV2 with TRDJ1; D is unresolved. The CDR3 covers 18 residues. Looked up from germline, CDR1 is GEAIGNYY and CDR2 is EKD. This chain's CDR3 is CACDTVSRFSRLFGKLIF. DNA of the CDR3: TGTGCCTGTGACACCGTGAGTCGATTCTCACGCTTATTCGGTAAACTCATCTTC.

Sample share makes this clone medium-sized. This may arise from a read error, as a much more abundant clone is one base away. The CDR3, as DNA: TGTGCCTGTGACAGGGCTGGGGGACGTAGGACCGATAAACTCATCTTT. This codes for CACDRAGGRRTDKLIF. V gene TRDV2 combines with J gene TRDJ1; TRDD3 agrees at 8 bases. Germline V gene lookup returns CDR1 GEAIGNYY and CDR2 EKD. The CDR3 runs to 16 residues. V shed 2 bases, J shed 2 bases, and the junction held 9 bases outside the gene matches.

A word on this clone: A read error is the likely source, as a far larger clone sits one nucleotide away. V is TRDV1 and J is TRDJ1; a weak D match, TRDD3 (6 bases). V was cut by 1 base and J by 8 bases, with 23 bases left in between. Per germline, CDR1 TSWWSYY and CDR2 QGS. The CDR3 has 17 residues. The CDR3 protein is CALGEPSLPGDQRKLIF. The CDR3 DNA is TGTGCTCTTGGGGAACCTTCTTTACCTGGGGATCAGAGAAAACTCATCTTT.

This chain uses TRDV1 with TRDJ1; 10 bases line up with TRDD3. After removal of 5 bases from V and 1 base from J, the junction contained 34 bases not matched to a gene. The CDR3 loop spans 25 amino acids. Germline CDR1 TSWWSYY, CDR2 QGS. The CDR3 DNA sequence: TGTGCTCTTGGGACGGGCCTTCCCCAAATACTGGGGGATGGGGGCCGCGGCCCGTCCACCGATAAACTCATCTTT. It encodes CALGTGLPQILGDGGRGPSTDKLIF.

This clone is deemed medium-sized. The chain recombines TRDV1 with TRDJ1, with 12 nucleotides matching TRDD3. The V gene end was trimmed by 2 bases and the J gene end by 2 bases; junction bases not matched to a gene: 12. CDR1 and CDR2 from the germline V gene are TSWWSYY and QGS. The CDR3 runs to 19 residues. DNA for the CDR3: TGTGCTCTTGGGGAAGAGGGCTGGGGGATACGGGGGAAAACCGATAAACTCATCTTT. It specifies CALGEEGWGIRGKTDKLIF.

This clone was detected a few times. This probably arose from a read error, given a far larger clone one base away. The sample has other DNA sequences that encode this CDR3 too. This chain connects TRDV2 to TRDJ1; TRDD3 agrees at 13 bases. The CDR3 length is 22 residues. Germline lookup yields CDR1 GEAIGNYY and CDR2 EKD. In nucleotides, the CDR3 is TGTGCCTGTGACACCGCTGGCCACCACCGTTTACTGGGGGATACGAGCCCTCCTAAACTCATCTTC. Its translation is CACDTAGHHRLLGDTSPPKLIF.

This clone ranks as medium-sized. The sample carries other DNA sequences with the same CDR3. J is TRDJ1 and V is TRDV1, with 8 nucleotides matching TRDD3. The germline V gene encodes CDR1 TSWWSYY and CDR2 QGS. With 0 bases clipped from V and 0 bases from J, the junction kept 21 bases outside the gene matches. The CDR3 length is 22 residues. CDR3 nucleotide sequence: TGTGCTCTTGGGGAACTAGCAAGGTACCCTGGGGGACTTCTTATGTACACCGATAAACTCATCTTT. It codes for CALGELARYPGGLLMYTDKLIF.

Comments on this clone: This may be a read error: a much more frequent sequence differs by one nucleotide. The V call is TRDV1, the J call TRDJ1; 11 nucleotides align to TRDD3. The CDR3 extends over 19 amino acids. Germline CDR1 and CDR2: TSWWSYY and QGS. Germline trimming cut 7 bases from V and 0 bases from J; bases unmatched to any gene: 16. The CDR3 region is CALARRGVLGDIYTDKLIF. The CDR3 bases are TGTGCTCTTGCGAGGAGGGGCGTACTGGGGGATATATACACCGATAAACTCATCTTT.

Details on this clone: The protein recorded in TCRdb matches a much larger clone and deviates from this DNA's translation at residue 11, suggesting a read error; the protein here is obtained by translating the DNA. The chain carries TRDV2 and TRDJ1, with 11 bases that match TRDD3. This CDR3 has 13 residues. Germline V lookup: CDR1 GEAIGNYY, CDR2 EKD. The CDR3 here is CACAYWGINKIIF. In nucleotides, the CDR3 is TGTGCCTGTGCCTACTGGGGGATAAATAAAATCATCTTT.

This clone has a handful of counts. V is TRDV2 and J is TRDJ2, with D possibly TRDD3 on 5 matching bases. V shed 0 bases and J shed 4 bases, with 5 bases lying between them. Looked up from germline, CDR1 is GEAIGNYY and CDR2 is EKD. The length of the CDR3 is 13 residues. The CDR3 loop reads CACDTWGTAQLFF. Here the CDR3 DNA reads TGTGCCTGTGACACCTGGGGGACAGCACAACTCTTCTTT.

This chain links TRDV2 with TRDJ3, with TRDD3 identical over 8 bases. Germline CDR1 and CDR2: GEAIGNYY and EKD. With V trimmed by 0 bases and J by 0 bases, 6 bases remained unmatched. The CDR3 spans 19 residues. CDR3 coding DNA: TGTGCCTGTGACACCGTACTGGGGGCCAGCTCCTGGGACACCCGACAGATGTTTTTC. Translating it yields CACDTVLGASSWDTRQMFF.

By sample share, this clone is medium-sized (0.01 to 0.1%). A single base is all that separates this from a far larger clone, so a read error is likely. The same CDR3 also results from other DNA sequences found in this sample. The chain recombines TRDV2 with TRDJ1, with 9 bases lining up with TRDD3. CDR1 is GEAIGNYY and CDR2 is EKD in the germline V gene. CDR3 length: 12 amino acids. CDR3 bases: TGTGCCTGTGACCCTGGGGGATCCAGACTCATTTTT. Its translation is CACDPGGSRLIF.

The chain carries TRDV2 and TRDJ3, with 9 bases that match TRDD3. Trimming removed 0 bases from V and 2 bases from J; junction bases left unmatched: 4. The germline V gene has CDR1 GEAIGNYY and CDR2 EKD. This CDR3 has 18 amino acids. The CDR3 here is CACDTVLGDAWDTRQMFF. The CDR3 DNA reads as TGTGCCTGTGACACCGTACTGGGGGACGCCTGGGACACCCGACAGATGTTTTTC.

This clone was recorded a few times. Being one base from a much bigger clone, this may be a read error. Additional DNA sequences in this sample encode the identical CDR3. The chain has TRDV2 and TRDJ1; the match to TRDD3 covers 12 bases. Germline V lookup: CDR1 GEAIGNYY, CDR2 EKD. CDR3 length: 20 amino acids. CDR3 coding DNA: TGTGCCTGTGACACAGGGACTACGTCCTGGGGGATACGGCAGACCGATAAACTCATCTTC. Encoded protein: CACDTGTTSWGIRQTDKLIF.

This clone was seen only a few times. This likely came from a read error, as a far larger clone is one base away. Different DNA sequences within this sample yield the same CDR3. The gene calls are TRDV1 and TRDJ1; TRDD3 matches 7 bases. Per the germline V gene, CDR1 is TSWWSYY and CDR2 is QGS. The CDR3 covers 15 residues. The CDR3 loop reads CALEGGSKHTDKLIF. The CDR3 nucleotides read TGTGCTCTTGAAGGGGGATCTAAGCACACCGATAAACTCATCTTC.

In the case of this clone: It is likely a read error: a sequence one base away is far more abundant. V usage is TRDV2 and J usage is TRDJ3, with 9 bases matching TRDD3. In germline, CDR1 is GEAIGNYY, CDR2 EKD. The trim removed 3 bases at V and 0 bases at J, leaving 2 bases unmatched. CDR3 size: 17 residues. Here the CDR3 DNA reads TGTGCCTGTGACGCTGGGGGATGCTCCTGGGACACCCGACAGATGTTTTTC. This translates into CACDAGGCSWDTRQMFF.

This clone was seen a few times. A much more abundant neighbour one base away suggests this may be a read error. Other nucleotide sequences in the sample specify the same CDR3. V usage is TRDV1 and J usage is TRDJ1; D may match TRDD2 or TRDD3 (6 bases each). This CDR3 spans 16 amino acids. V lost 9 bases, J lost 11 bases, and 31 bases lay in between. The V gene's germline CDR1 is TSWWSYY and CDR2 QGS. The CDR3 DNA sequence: TGTGCTCTCGGGCCGCCAGATCCTACGCGGGGGAAGGGGCTCATCTTT. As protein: CALGPPDPTRGKGLIF.

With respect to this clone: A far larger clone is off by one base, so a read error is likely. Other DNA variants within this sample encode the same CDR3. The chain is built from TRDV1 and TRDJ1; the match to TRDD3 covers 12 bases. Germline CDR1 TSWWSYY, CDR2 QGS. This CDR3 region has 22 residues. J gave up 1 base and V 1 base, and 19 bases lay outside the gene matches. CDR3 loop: CALGERLPSPVLGDTCTDKLIF. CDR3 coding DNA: TGTGCTCTTGGGGAACGCCTTCCTTCTCCCGTACTGGGGGATACTTGCACCGATAAACTCATCTTT.

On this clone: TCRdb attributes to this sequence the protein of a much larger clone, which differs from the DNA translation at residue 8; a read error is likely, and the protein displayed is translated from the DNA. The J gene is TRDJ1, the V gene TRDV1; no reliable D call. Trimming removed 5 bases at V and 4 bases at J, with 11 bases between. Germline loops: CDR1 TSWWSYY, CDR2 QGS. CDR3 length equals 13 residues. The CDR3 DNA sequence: TGTGCTCTTGGGCCTCCCGCCGGCGATAAACTCATCTTT. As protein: CALGPPAGDKLIF.

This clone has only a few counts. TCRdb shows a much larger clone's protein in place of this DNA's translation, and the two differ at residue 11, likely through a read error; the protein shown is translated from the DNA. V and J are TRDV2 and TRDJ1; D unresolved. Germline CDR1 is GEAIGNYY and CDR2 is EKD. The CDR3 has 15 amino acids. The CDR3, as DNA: TGTGCCTGTGACACCGGGGTTACGTACACCGGTAAACTCATCTTT. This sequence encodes CACDTGVTYTGKLIF.

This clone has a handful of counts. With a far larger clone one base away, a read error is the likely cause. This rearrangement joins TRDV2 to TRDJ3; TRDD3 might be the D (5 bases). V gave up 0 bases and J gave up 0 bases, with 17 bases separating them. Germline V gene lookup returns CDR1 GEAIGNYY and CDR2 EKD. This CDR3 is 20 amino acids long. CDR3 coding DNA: TGTGCCTGTGACACCGTCCTTTGGAGGATAAGCTCCTGGGACACCCGACAGATGTTTTTC. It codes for CACDTVLWRISSWDTRQMFF.

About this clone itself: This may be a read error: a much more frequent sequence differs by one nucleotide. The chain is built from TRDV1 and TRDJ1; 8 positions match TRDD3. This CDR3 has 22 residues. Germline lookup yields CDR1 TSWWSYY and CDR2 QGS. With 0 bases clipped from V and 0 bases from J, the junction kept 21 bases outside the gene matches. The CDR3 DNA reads TGTGCTCTTGGGGAACTAGCAAGGTACCCTGGGGGACTTCTTATGCACACCGATAAACTCATCTTT. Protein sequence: CALGELARYPGGLLMHTDKLIF.

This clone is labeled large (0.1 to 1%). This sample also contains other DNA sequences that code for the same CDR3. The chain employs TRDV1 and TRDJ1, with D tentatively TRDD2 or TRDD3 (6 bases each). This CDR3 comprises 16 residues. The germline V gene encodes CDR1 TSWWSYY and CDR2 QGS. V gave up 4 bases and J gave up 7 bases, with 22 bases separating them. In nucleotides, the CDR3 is TGTGCTCTTGGGGCCCGGCCTTCCGAGGGGATTCGTAAACTCATCTTT. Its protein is CALGARPSEGIRKLIF.